These 24 T cell receptor beta chains originate from one sample sequenced in a study of T cells in Graves' hyperthyroidism and ophthalmopathy. Researchers amplified the TCR beta CDR3 regions from RNA transcripts. Using the HTBI primer set, a first-round RT-PCR was run on the TCR CDR3. From the multiplex PCR reads, TCRdb called clonotypes with MiXCR, one entry per CDR3 protein. The repertoire holds about 660,000 distinct CDR3 sequences, with just under 45% as singletons. Sequencing input: peripheral blood or thyroid tissue (not recorded which). These receptors were obtained from an adult man with Graves' disease, either hyperthyroidism or ophthalmopathy (not recorded which).

Concerning this clonotype itself: Relative to the germline gene, one junction end is altered; a read error may explain this. This chain links TRBV10-3 with TRBJ2-5, with a possible D match to TRBD2 (5 bases). Germline lookup yields CDR1 ENHRY and CDR2 SYGVKD. This CDR3 is 17 amino acids long. CDR3 loop: CAISERPLTEGRETRYF. CDR3 coding DNA: TGTGCCATCAGCGAGAGGCCACTGACTGAGGGTCGAGAGACCCGGTACTTC.

This clonotype was counted a few times. The rearrangement links TRBV7-9 to TRBJ2-7, with 9 bases fitting TRBD1. After removal of 5 bases from V and 2 bases from J, the junction contained 19 bases not matched to a gene. Germline V lookup: CDR1 SEHNR, CDR2 FQNEAQ (reference sequence). There are 19 residues in the CDR3. The CDR3 sequence: CASSPKPIVGTGRPYEQYF. Here the CDR3 DNA reads TGTGCCAGCAGCCCCAAACCCATTGTGGGGACAGGGCGTCCCTACGAGCAGTACTTC.

The V call is TRBV7-4, the J call TRBJ2-7; D tentatively reads TRBD1 or TRBD2 (5 bases each). CDR1 SGHVT and CDR2 SQSDAQ come from the germline V gene. The CDR3 has 14 amino acids. The V end was cut by 3 bases, the J end by 3 bases, with 12 bases between. The CDR3 nucleotides are TGTGCCAGCAGCTTCCGGGACCTGAACTACGAGCAGTACTTC. This gives the protein CASSFRDLNYEQYF.

In its sample, this clonotype was seen a few times. This chain links TRBV12-3 or TRBV12-4 with TRBJ1-1; TRBD1 might be the D (5 bases). V lost 3 bases and J 7 bases, leaving 9 bases between the germline ends. This CDR3 is built from 12 residues. The CDR3 DNA reads TGTGCCAGCAGTTTGGGGCGACTTGAAGCTTTCTTT. Protein: CASSLGRLEAFF.

The rearrangement joins TRBV19 to TRBJ1-5; TRBD1 might be the D (5 bases). Germline V gene lookup returns CDR1 LNHDA and CDR2 SQIVND (reference sequence). The CDR3 is 15 residues long. Trimming left V 1 base short and J 0 bases short, with 7 bases between. Written as DNA, the CDR3 is TGTGCCAGTAGTATAGGAGGGGATAGCAATCAGCCCCAGCATTTT. This gives the protein CASSIGGDSNQPQHF.

This clonotype was picked up one time. It may be a read error: a sequence one base away is much more abundant. V gene TRBV29-1 combines with J gene TRBJ2-7; no reliable D call. Germline values: CDR1 SQVTM, CDR2 ANQGSEA. There are 12 residues in the CDR3. The germline V and J ends were trimmed by 7 bases and 6 bases, with 16 bases remaining between them. The CDR3 DNA sequence: TGCAGCGCGCTACCAGATCTCGGCGAGCAGTACTTC. Encoded protein: CSALPDLGEQYF.

The V gene is TRBV7-9, the J gene TRBJ2-7, with 8 bases identical to TRBD2. Germline lookup yields CDR1 SEHNR and CDR2 FQNEAQ (reference sequence). Germline trimming cut 3 bases from V and 6 bases from J; bases unmatched to any gene: 7. CDR3 length: 14 amino acids. This CDR3 is CASSFSGLESEQYF. The CDR3 DNA is TGTGCCAGCAGCTTTTCGGGACTAGAATCCGAGCAGTACTTC. Looking up the rest from reference TRBV7-9 and TRBJ2-7 gives the full variable domain: DTGVSQNPRHKITKRGQNVTFRCDPISEHNRLYWYRQTLGQGPEFLTYFQNEAQLEKSRLLSDRFSAERPKGSFSTLEIQRTEQGDSAMYLCASSFSGLESEQYFGPGTRLTVT.

This chain uses TRBV19 with TRBJ2-5, with TRBD1 matching over 11 bases. The CDR3 spans 15 residues. The V segment lost 4 bases and the J segment 5 bases; nucleotides outside the gene matches: 6. Germline lookup yields CDR1 LNHDA and CDR2 SQIVND (reference sequence). This chain's CDR3 is CASSTRDRGFETQYF. For the CDR3, the DNA is TGTGCCAGTAGTACAAGGGACAGGGGGTTTGAGACCCAGTACTTC.

This clonotype has ten or more counts. The chain carries TRBV20-1 and TRBJ1-5; D may be TRBD1 (5 bases). This CDR3 spans 12 amino acids. V was trimmed by 0 bases and J by 5 bases, leaving 5 bases between them. Germline V gene sequence: CDR1 DFQATT, CDR2 SNEGSKA (reference sequence). CDR3 DNA sequence: TGCAGTGCTAGAGAGGGGGATCAGCCCCAGCATTTT. Amino acids: CSAREGDQPQHF.

The V gene is TRBV12-3 or TRBV12-4, the J gene TRBJ1-5; TRBD1 is a possible D gene (5 bases). Trimming cost V 4 bases and J 5 bases, with 9 bases left between them. CDR3 size: 13 residues. The CDR3 region has the DNA TGTGCCAGCAGTTCGGGGGGATATCAGCCCCAGCATTTT. This translates into CASSSGGYQPQHF.

The chain carries TRBV7-8 and TRBJ2-3; D remains ambiguous. Germline lookup yields CDR1 SGHVS and CDR2 FQNEAQ. The CDR3 has 12 amino acids. V lost 5 bases, J lost 2 bases, and 5 bases lay in between. For the CDR3, the DNA is TGTGCCAGCAGCACATACACAGATACGCAGTATTTT. Translated, it gives CASSTYTDTQYF.

The chain has TRBV2 and TRBJ1-6, with D possibly being TRBD1 (6 bases). V was cut by 3 bases and J by 9 bases, with 15 bases left in between. The CDR3 extends over 15 amino acids. Germline loops: CDR1 SNHLY, CDR2 FYNNEI. The CDR3 is CASSDEGGIGSPLHF. The CDR3 DNA reads TGTGCCAGCAGTGACGAGGGGGGCATTGGTTCACCCCTCCACTTT.

The J gene is TRBJ1-6, the V gene TRBV7-2, with D perhaps TRBD1 (6 bases). CDR3 length: 15 residues. Per germline, CDR1 SGHTA and CDR2 FQGNSA. V was trimmed by 3 bases and J by 10 bases, leaving 16 bases between them. In nucleotides, the CDR3 is TGTGCCAGCAGCTTGGGACTGGGGGCCAACTCACCCCTCCACTTT. This translates into CASSLGLGANSPLHF. Together with reference TRBV7-2 and TRBJ1-6, the CDR3 gives the full variable domain: GAGVSQSPSNKVTEKGKDVELRCDPISGHTALYWYRQSLGQGLEFLIYFQGNSAPDKSGLPSDRFSAERTGGSVSTLTIQRTQQEDSAVYLCASSLGLGANSPLHFGNGTRLTVT.

The sample holds one count of this clonotype. This chain joins TRBV2 and TRBJ2-5; 8 nucleotides agree with TRBD1. The CDR3 has 13 amino acids. J was trimmed by 1 base and V by 8 bases; bases with no gene match: 3. Germline V gene lookup returns CDR1 SNHLY and CDR2 FYNNEI. The CDR3 spells CASLGQVQETQYF. CDR3 coding DNA: TGTGCCAGCTTGGGACAGGTCCAAGAGACCCAGTACTTC.

This rearrangement joins TRBV12-3 or TRBV12-4 to TRBJ1-1; D not resolved. V shed 5 bases and J shed 6 bases, with 10 bases lying between them. The CDR3 totals 12 residues. DNA for the CDR3: TGTGCCAGCAGTGGAAGGGCGGCTGAAGCTTTCTTT. It translates to CASSGRAAEAFF.

This clonotype was seen more than once but under ten times. The rearrangement joins TRBV9 to TRBJ1-1; no firm D call. Trimming removed 4 bases at V and 3 bases at J, with 10 bases between. Germline V lookup: CDR1 SGDLS, CDR2 YYNGEE. This CDR3 has 13 residues. The CDR3 loop is CASSRLSDTEAFF. The DNA for the CDR3 is TGTGCCAGCAGCCGTCTTTCCGACACTGAAGCTTTCTTT. The complete variable domain, with remaining parts taken from reference TRBV9 and TRBJ1-1, reads DSGVTQTPKHLITATGQRVTLRCSPRSGDLSVYWYQQSLDQGLQFLIQYYNGEERAKGNILERFSAQQFPDLHSELNLSSLELGDSALYFCASSRLSDTEAFFGQGTRLTVV.

For this clonotype: The junction departs from germline at one end; a sequencing error may be responsible. The rearrangement links TRBV10-1 to TRBJ2-5; D remains unclear. The CDR3 spans 12 residues. Germline CDR1 is WNHNN and CDR2 is SYGVQD (reference sequence). DNA of the CDR3: TGTGCCAGCAGCTCGTATTCGGAGACCCAGTACTTC. Translating it yields CASSSYSETQYF.

The chain is built from TRBV7-9 and TRBJ1-1; tentatively, D is TRBD1 (6 bases). CDR3 length equals 15 residues. Per the germline V gene, CDR1 is SEHNR and CDR2 is FQNEAQ (reference sequence). Trimming stripped 5 bases from V and 0 bases from J, with 13 bases between. Written as DNA, the CDR3 is TGTGCCAGCAGCCCTCCGGACAGCATGAACACTGAAGCTTTCTTT. Amino acid sequence: CASSPPDSMNTEAFF.

CDR3 in amino acids: CASSQDRTTSGGSYEQYF. In DNA, the CDR3 is TGTGCCAGCAGCCAAGATAGGACGACTAGCGGGGGGTCCTACGAGCAGTACTTC. The V and J genes are TRBV7-9 and TRBJ2-7, with TRBD2 identical over 13 bases. This CDR3 is 18 amino acids long. Germline values: CDR1 SEHNR, CDR2 FQNEAQ (reference sequence). Trimming at V came to 5 bases and at J to 1 base, leaving 11 bases not matched to a gene. Based on the CDR3 plus reference TRBV7-9 and TRBJ2-7, the full variable domain is DTGVSQNPRHKITKRGQNVTFRCDPISEHNRLYWYRQTLGQGPEFLTYFQNEAQLEKSRLLSDRFSAERPKGSFSTLEIQRTEQGDSAMYLCASSQDRTTSGGSYEQYFGPGTRLTVT.

In this sample, this clonotype turned up a few times. This chain joins TRBV15 and TRBJ2-7; no clear D gene. V was clipped by 0 bases and J by 0 bases, with 3 bases between them. Germline V gene sequence: CDR1 LNHNV, CDR2 YYDKDF (reference sequence). The CDR3 covers 13 residues. CDR3 sequence reads: CATSRESSYEQYF. In DNA form, the CDR3 reads TGTGCCACCAGCAGAGAGAGCTCCTACGAGCAGTACTTC. Combining the CDR3 with reference TRBV15 and TRBJ2-7 gives the whole variable domain DAMVIQNPRYQVTQFGKPVTLSCSQTLNHNVMYWYQQKSSQAPKLLFHYYDKDFNNEADTPDNFQSRRPNTSFCFLDIRSPGLGDTAMYLCATSRESSYEQYFGPGTRLTVT.

J is TRBJ1-1 and V is TRBV13; unclear D gene. The CDR3 length is 12 residues. Germline assignment: CDR1 PRHDT and CDR2 FYEKMQ (reference sequence). V lost 2 bases, J lost 4 bases, and 5 bases lay in between. CDR3 region: CASSLPTTEAFF. The DNA of the CDR3 is TGTGCCAGCAGCTTACCGACCACTGAAGCTTTCTTT.

A note on this clonotype: This could be a read error, since a much larger clone is one nucleotide away. The J gene is TRBJ1-1, the V gene TRBV20-1; D is ambiguous. Germline loops: CDR1 DFQATT, CDR2 SNEGSKA (reference sequence). This CDR3 spans 12 amino acids. The DNA of the CDR3 is TGCAGGGCTAGAGCCGGAAAGCTTGAAGCTTTCTTT. It specifies CRARAGKLEAFF.

The chain combines TRBV7-9 with TRBJ1-5; 11 nucleotides align to TRBD1. V was pared by 3 bases and J by 5 bases, with 6 bases of the junction left unmatched. Per the germline V gene, CDR1 is SEHNR and CDR2 is FQNEAQ (reference sequence). The CDR3 spans 16 residues. The CDR3 nucleotides read TGTGCCAGCAGCTTCGACAGGACAGGGGGCGATCAGCCCCAGCATTTT. Amino acids: CASSFDRTGGDQPQHF.

The chain links TRBV2 to TRBJ2-7, with 10 bases that match TRBD1. The V segment lost 6 bases and the J segment 7 bases; nucleotides outside the gene matches: 12. The CDR3 loop spans 15 amino acids. CDR1 SNHLY and CDR2 FYNNEI come from the germline V gene. The CDR3 bases are TGTGCCAGCAGGAACGCCGGGACAGGGGCAGGGGAGCAGTACTTC. As protein: CASRNAGTGAGEQYF.